The rows below give T cell receptor beta chains drawn from one sample of a study of blood T cell repertoires in COVID-19. Some clones are missing from TCRdb's copy, which holds only in-frame ones; the method was immunoSEQ multiplex PCR. The profile shows over 200,000 clones, around 87% of them singletons. Sequencing input: peripheral blood. The receptors come from a woman aged 45-60 years with acute or convalescent COVID-19. Both conserved end residues are part of each CDR3. Each record gives: D gene, J gene, clone size, V gene, CDR3 DNA, CDR3 protein. A D gene is named only where the DNA matches it firmly. The size entry is marked missing in some rows and otherwise reads once, few, many or a size class.

.	TRBJ1-5	.	TRBV7-8	TGTGCCAGCAGCTCCGCGGGCAATCAGCCCCAGCATTTT	CASSSAGNQPQHF
TRBD2	TRBJ2-7	.	TRBV11-2	TGTGCCAGCAGCTGGAGCGGGAGCTCCTACGAGCAGTACTTC	CASSWSGSSYEQYF
TRBD2	TRBJ2-7	.	TRBV28	TGTGCCAGCACCATTAGCGGGAGCGCCTCCTACGAGCAGTACTTC	CASTISGSASYEQYF
TRBD1	TRBJ1-2	.	TRBV9	TGTGCCAGCAGCGATACAGGGGGCGCCCCGGATGGCTACACCTTC	CASSDTGGAPDGYTF
TRBD2	TRBJ2-1	.	TRBV12-5	TGTGCTAGTGGTTTCCTAGCGGGATATGAGCAGTTCTTC	CASGFLAGYEQFF
TRBD2	TRBJ2-3	once	TRBV2	TGTGCCAGCAGTCCCGGACTAGCGGGAAGCACAGATACGCAGTATTTT	CASSPGLAGSTDTQYF
.	TRBJ2-1	.	TRBV9	TGTGCCAGCAGCGTAGATATCGGAGAGGAGTTCTTC	CASSVDIGEEFF
TRBD1	TRBJ1-2	.	TRBV13	TGTGCCAGCAGCCCAGGACAGGGAGCGGTTGGCTACACCTTC	CASSPGQGAVGYTF
TRBD2	TRBJ2-7	.	TRBV5-4	TGTGCCAGCAGCAGGAGCGGGAGTGCCGCCTACGAGCAGTACTTC	CASSRSGSAAYEQYF
.	TRBJ2-2	.	TRBV14	TGTGCCAGCAGCTTCACGGGAAACACCGGGGAGCTGTTTTTT	CASSFTGNTGELFF
.	TRBJ1-1	.	TRBV7-3	TGTGCCAGCAGCCCAGGTGCAACAGGGTCGGGATTAAACACTGAAGCTTTCTTT	CASSPGATGSGLNTEAFF
TRBD1	TRBJ1-2	.	TRBV3-1/TRBV3-2	TGTGCCAGCAGCCATCGGGACAGGGCGAACTATGGCTACACCTTC	CASSHRDRANYGYTF
.	TRBJ2-7	.	TRBV27	TGTGCCAGCAGTTTAACCCCGTCCAGCTCCTACGAGCAGTACTTC	CASSLTPSSSYEQYF
TRBD2	TRBJ2-1	.	TRBV9	TGTGCCAGTGGACTAGAGATATACAATGAGCAGTTCTTC	CASGLEIYNEQFF
.	TRBJ2-7	.	TRBV3-1/TRBV3-2	TGTGCCAGCAGCCATAGTTCGCGGAATCCCTACGAGCAGTACTTC	CASSHSSRNPYEQYF
TRBD2	TRBJ2-3	.	TRBV14	TGTGCCAGCAGCAAAATTGCGGGAGGGCCTGAGTATTTT	CASSKIAGGPEYF
TRBD2	TRBJ2-3	.	TRBV9	TGTGCCAGCAGTCCGACTAGCGGGAGAGATACGCAGTATTTT	CASSPTSGRDTQYF
.	TRBJ2-7	.	TRBV7-9	TGTGCCAGCAGCCGGAGGGGAACCACCTACGAGCAGTACTTC	CASSRRGTTYEQYF
.	TRBJ2-1	.	TRBV7-3	TGTGCCAGCAGCTTAAGCGGGACCTACAATGAGCAGTTCTTC	CASSLSGTYNEQFF
.	TRBJ2-2	.	TRBV24-1	TGTGCCACCAGTGTGGGGCTCTTGGGGAATGGGACCGGGGAGCTGTTTTTT	CATSVGLLGNGTGELFF
.	TRBJ1-2	.	TRBV5-1	TGCGCCAGCAGCTTCTCAACTAGGACGGGCGGCTACACCTTC	CASSFSTRTGGYTF
TRBD1	TRBJ2-5	once	TRBV28	TGTGCCAGCAGTTTATCGGGACAGGGTTTTGAGACCCAGTACTTC	CASSLSGQGFETQYF
.	TRBJ1-6	.	TRBV4-1	TGCGCCAGCAGCCAACAGGGTAGCCAGGCCTTTTCACCCCTCCACTTT	CASSQQGSQAFSPLHF
.	TRBJ1-5	.	TRBV9	TGTGCCAGCAGCGTAGAAGGAGGGGGCAATCAGCCCCAGCATTTT	CASSVEGGGNQPQHF
.	TRBJ1-6	.	TRBV7-2	TGTGCCAGCAGCTTATTTCGGGGGGCGAATGGTTCACCCCTCCACTTT	CASSLFRGANGSPLHF
TRBD1	TRBJ2-1	.	TRBV27	TGTGCCAGCACTTTTGTTGGGACAGCATACTACAATGAGCAGTTCTTC	CASTFVGTAYYNEQFF
.	TRBJ2-2	.	TRBV27	TGTGCCAGCAGCCCCCGCAAGAGGCACGACACCGGGGAGCTGTTTTTT	CASSPRKRHDTGELFF
.	TRBJ2-7	.	TRBV7-9	TGTGCCAGCAGCTTAGCCGGGACGGGACAATACGAGCAGTACTTC	CASSLAGTGQYEQYF
.	TRBJ2-2	.	TRBV7-2	TGTGCCAGCATCCCAGAGGGGGGGTACACCGGGGAGCTGTTTTTT	CASIPEGGYTGELFF
.	TRBJ2-1	.	TRBV15	TGTGCCACCAGCAGAGTCTTTCCCTTCAGCTCCTACAATGAGCAGTTCTTC	CATSRVFPFSSYNEQFF
.	TRBJ2-3	.	TRBV12-3/TRBV12-4	TGTGCCAGCAGACTTAGCAGCACAGATACGCAGTATTTT	CASRLSSTDTQYF
TRBD1	TRBJ1-2	.	TRBV6-6	TGTGCCAGCAGTTACCGACAGGGGACGTTAGGCTACACCTTC	CASSYRQGTLGYTF
.	TRBJ1-1	.	TRBV25-1	TGTGCCAGCAGTGACCCTGGGCAGGGAAACACTGAAGCTTTCTTT	CASSDPGQGNTEAFF
TRBD1	TRBJ1-5	.	TRBV4-1	TGCGCCAGCAGCCGAGAGACAGGGGACAATCAGCCCCAGCATTTT	CASSRETGDNQPQHF
TRBD1	TRBJ1-6	.	TRBV5-1	TGCGCCAGCAGCATGGACAGGGGCTATAATTCACCCCTCCACTTT	CASSMDRGYNSPLHF
TRBD2	TRBJ2-5	.	TRBV11-2	TGTGCCAGCAGCTCACCTAGCGGGAGCGCGGAGACCCAGTACTTC	CASSSPSGSAETQYF
.	TRBJ1-1	.	TRBV5-4	TGTGCCAGCAGCTTGGGTTTCGGGAGGAACACTGAAGCTTTCTTT	CASSLGFGRNTEAFF
.	TRBJ1-2	few	TRBV9	TGTGCCAGCAGGGGGCGACCTAACTATGGCTACACCTTC	CASRGRPNYGYTF
TRBD1	TRBJ1-2	.	TRBV7-2	TGTGCCAGCAGCTTTAGACGGACAGGGTACTATGGCTACACCTTC	CASSFRRTGYYGYTF
.	TRBJ1-2	.	TRBV7-2	TGTGCCAGCAGCTTAGAGGCAGGTGGCCTCTATGGCTACACCTTC	CASSLEAGGLYGYTF
.	TRBJ2-3	.	TRBV7-6	TGTGCCAGCAGCCTAGGACTTACCACAGATACGCAGTATTTT	CASSLGLTTDTQYF
TRBD2	TRBJ2-1	.	TRBV20-1	TGCAGTGCTAGTCGACTAGCGGGAGGACATGGTGAGCAGTTCTTC	CSASRLAGGHGEQFF
.	TRBJ2-7	.	TRBV19	TGTGCCAGTAGTCATACTAGTCCCTACGAGCAGTACTTC	CASSHTSPYEQYF